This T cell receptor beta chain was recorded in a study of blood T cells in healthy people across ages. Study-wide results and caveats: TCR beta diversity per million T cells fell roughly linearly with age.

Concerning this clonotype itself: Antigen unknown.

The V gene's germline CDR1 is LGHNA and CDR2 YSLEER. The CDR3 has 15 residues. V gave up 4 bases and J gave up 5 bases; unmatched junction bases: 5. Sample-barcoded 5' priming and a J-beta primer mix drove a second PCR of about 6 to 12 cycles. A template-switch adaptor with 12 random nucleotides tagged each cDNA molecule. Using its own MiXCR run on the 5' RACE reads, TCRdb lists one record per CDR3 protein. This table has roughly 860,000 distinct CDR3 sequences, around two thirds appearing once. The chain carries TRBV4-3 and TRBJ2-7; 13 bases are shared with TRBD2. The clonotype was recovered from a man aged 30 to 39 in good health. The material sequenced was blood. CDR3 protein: CASSLLAGGPNEQYF. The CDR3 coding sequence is TGCGCCAGCAGCCTACTAGCGGGGGGGCCCAACGAGCAGTACTTC.